This T cell receptor beta chain was obtained from a study of PD-1 blockade in classical Hodgkin lymphoma. Whole-study findings and limits: Factors driving the repertoire differences, possibly disease activity or prior therapy, remain undefined.

J was trimmed by 4 bases and V by 2 bases; bases with no gene match: 15. This CDR3 has 18 amino acids. From germline, CDR1 is SGHDT and CDR2 YYEEEE. Described time point: newly diagnosed, previously untreated cHL patient sample. Assay: immunoSEQ multiplex PCR; the TCRdb copy retains only in-frame clones and omits some. The table records some 26,000 clones, nearly 95% of them present only once. In the case of this clone: As yet, its antigen is unknown.

The chain combines TRBV5-6 with TRBJ1-1, with 9 bases identical to TRBD1. The sample was peripheral blood mononuclear cells (PBMCs). The sequence came from a human donor with classical Hodgkin lymphoma. The CDR3 coding sequence is TGTGCCAGCAGCTTTGTTACGGGACAGGGTCTAGGTAGCACTGAAGCTTTCTTT. Translating it yields CASSFVTGQGLGSTEAFF.